The rows below give T cell receptor beta chains drawn from one sample of a study of T cells of healthy individuals. TCRdb processed the 5' RACE reads anew with MiXCR; each CDR3 protein has one entry. The table includes about 96,000 distinct CDR3 sequences, 15% to 20% detected once. The receptors here all came from a human donor in good health. CDR3s include the opening cysteine and the closing phenylalanine or tryptophan. The D gene is left open where the match is weak.

V	D	J	CDR3
TRBV28	.	TRBJ1-5	CASSDLGYSNQPQHF
TRBV20-1	.	TRBJ1-1	CSAREEGWDAFF
TRBV4-2	TRBD1	TRBJ2-7	CASSQRDQGARDEQYF
TRBV14	TRBD2	TRBJ2-1	CASSGSTSGRSYNEQFF
TRBV6-2/TRBV6-3	TRBD2	TRBJ2-3	CASREGLAGGDTQYF
TRBV6-5	.	TRBJ2-2	CASSYTPANTGELFF
TRBV29-1	.	TRBJ2-5	CSVVPRLEVETQYF
TRBV21-1	.	TRBJ2-7	CASSKKGSGNPSYEQYF
TRBV5-1	.	TRBJ2-1	CASSIGNFNEQFF
TRBV6-2/TRBV6-3	TRBD1	TRBJ2-2	CASSYNRGGTGELFF
TRBV24-1	.	TRBJ2-4	CATSDLLGGEGSAKNIQYF
TRBV20-1	TRBD2	TRBJ2-3	CSARTSGRTDTQYF
TRBV2	.	TRBJ1-1	CASSWRISGVRDTEAFF
TRBV7-9	TRBD2	TRBJ2-3	CASSESGRATDTQYF
TRBV6-1	.	TRBJ2-7	CASSQYEQYF
TRBV6-6	.	TRBJ1-1	CASSYGFGGSDTEAFF
TRBV7-9	TRBD2	TRBJ2-1	CASSLPGLAGNNEQFF
TRBV4-3	.	TRBJ1-1	CASSQDLEGHGAFF
TRBV4-2	.	TRBJ2-1	CASSQDLPEQFF
TRBV28	TRBD1	TRBJ2-2	CASSSDRGRGTGELFF
TRBV2	.	TRBJ2-2	CASSEDESPGELFF
TRBV7-9	TRBD1	TRBJ1-5	CASSLGDSGGGNQPQHF
TRBV7-9	.	TRBJ1-4	CASSLSPTNEKLFF
TRBV19	.	TRBJ2-3	CASSIDQVTDTQYF
TRBV7-8	TRBD1	TRBJ1-4	CASSLEAGGYSTNEKLFF
TRBV7-2	.	TRBJ1-3	CASSREYFGNTIYF
TRBV3-1	.	TRBJ2-3	CASSQGPVGTQYF
TRBV5-6	.	TRBJ2-6	CASSLADGLTF
TRBV28	TRBD1	TRBJ1-4	CASSLGTAGTNEKLFF
TRBV7-9	.	TRBJ2-5	CASSSIETQYF
TRBV4-1	.	TRBJ1-1	CASSRIHDLNTEAFF
TRBV20-1	TRBD2	TRBJ2-7	CSARPLTSGRFEEQYF
TRBV3-1	.	TRBJ2-5	CASSQGAQSLQETQYF
TRBV7-2	TRBD1	TRBJ1-4	CASSSGGQGGEKLFF
TRBV6-5	.	TRBJ1-6	CASSYGNPTALHF
TRBV19	TRBD2	TRBJ2-2	CASSPRGGRTGELFF
TRBV5-5	.	TRBJ2-3	CASTKGTDTQYF
TRBV6-6	TRBD2	TRBJ2-7	CASSPIVRQTSGRRYEQYF
TRBV10-3	.	TRBJ2-2	CAINGGLTGELFF
TRBV4-1	.	TRBJ2-7	CASSQVGAGASSYEQYF
TRBV21-1	.	TRBJ1-2	CASSKAQEDYGYTF
TRBV7-2	.	TRBJ2-7	CASSSGQGYYEQYF
TRBV7-2	.	TRBJ2-1	CASSLGGGGSTEQFF
TRBV27	.	TRBJ2-7	CASSPTGRPDEQYF
TRBV4-2	.	TRBJ2-7	CASSQGPGGNEQYF
TRBV19	TRBD1	TRBJ2-3	CASSDRAGQGLDTQYF
TRBV7-9	.	TRBJ1-2	CASSSRKTGHYGYTF
TRBV27	TRBD2	TRBJ2-3	CASSSLAGGLDTQYF
TRBV28	TRBD2	TRBJ2-3	CASSSLLAGVDTQYF
TRBV28	.	TRBJ1-1	CASSLWYRNTEAFF
TRBV12-3/TRBV12-4	.	TRBJ1-4	CASSLTGGGEKLFF
TRBV10-3	TRBD1	TRBJ1-2	CAISKGQDYGYTF